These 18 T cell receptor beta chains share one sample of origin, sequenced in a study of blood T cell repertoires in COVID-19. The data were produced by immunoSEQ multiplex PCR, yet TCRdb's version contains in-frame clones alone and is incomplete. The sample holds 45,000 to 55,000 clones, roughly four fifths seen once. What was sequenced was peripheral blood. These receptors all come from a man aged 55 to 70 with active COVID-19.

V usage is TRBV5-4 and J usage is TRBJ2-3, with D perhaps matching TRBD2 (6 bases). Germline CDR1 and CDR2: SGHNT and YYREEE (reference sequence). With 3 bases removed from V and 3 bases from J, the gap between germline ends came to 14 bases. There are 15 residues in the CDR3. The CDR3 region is CASSWPLGGTDTQYF. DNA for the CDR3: TGTGCCAGCAGCTGGCCACTAGGAGGGACAGATACGCAGTATTTT.

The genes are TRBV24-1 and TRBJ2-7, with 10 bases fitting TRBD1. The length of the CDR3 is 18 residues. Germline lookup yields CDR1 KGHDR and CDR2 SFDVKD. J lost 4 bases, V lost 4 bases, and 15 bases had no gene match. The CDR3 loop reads CATSDYYGGGQGEYEQYF. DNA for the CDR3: TGTGCCACCAGTGACTATTACGGCGGCGGACAGGGGGAGTACGAGCAGTACTTC.

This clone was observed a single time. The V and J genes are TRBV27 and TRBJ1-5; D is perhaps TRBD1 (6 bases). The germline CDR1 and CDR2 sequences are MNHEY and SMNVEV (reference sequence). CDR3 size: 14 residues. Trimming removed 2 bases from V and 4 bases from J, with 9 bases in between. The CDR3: CASSLQGLNQPQHF. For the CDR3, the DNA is TGTGCCAGCAGTTTACAGGGGTTAAATCAGCCCCAGCATTTT.

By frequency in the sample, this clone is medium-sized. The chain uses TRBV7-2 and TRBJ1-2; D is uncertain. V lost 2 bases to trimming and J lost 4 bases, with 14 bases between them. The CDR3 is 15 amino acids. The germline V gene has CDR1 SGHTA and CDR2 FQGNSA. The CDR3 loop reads CASSLSLSTVYGYTF. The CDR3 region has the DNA TGTGCCAGCAGCTTAAGTCTTTCTACGGTCTATGGCTACACCTTC.

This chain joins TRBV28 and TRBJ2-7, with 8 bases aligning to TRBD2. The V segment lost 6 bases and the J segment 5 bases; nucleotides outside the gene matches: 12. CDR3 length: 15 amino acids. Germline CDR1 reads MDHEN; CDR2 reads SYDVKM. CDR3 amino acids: CASSPGGPGWDEQYF. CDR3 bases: TGTGCCAGCAGCCCGGGGGGGCCAGGTTGGGACGAGCAGTACTTC.

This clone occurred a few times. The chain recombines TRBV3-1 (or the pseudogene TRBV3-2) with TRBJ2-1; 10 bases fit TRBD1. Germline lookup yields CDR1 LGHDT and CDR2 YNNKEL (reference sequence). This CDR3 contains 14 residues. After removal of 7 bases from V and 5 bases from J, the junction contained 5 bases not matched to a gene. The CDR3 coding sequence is TGTGCCAGCATGGGACAGGGGTTAGACAATGAGCAGTTCTTC. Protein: CASMGQGLDNEQFF.

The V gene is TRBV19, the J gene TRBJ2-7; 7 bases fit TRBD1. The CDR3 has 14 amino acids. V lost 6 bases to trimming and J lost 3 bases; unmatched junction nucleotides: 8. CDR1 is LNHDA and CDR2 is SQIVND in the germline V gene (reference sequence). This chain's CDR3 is CASSRTGESYEQYF. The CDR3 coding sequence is TGTGCCAGTAGCAGGACAGGAGAAAGCTACGAGCAGTACTTC.

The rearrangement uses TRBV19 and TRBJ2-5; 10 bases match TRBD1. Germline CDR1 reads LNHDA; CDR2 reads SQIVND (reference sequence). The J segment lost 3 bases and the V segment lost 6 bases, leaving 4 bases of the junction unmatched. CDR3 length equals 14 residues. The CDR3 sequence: CASSRTGGKETQYF. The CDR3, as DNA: TGTGCCAGTAGCAGGACAGGGGGAAAAGAGACCCAGTACTTC.

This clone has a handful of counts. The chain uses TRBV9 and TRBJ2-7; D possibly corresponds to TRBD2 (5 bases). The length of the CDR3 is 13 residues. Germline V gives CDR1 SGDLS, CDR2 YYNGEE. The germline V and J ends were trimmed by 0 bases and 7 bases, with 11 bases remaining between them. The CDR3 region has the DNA TGTGCCAGCAGCGTAGGGGCGGGCGGGGAGCAGTACTTC. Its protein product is CASSVGAGGEQYF.

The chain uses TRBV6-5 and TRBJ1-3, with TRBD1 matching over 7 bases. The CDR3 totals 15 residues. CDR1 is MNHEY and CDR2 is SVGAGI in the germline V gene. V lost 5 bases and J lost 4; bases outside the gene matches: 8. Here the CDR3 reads CASSQQTGTGNTIYF. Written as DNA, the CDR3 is TGTGCCAGCAGTCAACAGACAGGGACAGGAAACACCATATATTTT.

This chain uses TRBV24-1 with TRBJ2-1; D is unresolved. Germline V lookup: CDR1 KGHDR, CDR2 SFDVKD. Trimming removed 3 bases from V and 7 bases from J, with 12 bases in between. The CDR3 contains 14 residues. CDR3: CATSDGPAWNEQFF. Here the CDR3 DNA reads TGTGCCACCAGTGATGGCCCAGCGTGGAATGAGCAGTTCTTC.

CDR3 amino acids: CASTPGLAARTPYEQYF. Written as DNA, the CDR3 is TGTGCCAGCACCCCGGGACTAGCGGCCAGAACCCCCTACGAGCAGTACTTC. J is TRBJ2-7 and V is TRBV9; 11 bases fit TRBD2. This CDR3 comprises 17 residues. The J segment lost 2 bases and the V segment lost 6 bases, leaving 13 bases of the junction unmatched. Germline V lookup: CDR1 SGDLS, CDR2 YYNGEE. Complete variable domain (other parts from reference TRBV9 and TRBJ2-7): DSGVTQTPKHLITATGQRVTLRCSPRSGDLSVYWYQQSLDQGLQFLIQYYNGEERAKGNILERFSAQQFPDLHSELNLSSLELGDSALYFCASTPGLAARTPYEQYFGPGTRLTVT.

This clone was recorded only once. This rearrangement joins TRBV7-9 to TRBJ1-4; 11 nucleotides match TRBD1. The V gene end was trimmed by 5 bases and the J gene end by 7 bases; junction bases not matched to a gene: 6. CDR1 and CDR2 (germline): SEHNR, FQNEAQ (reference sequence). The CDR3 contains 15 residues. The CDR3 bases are TGTGCCAGCAGCACCGGACAGGGGGCTATTGAAAAACTGTTTTTT. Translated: CASSTGQGAIEKLFF.

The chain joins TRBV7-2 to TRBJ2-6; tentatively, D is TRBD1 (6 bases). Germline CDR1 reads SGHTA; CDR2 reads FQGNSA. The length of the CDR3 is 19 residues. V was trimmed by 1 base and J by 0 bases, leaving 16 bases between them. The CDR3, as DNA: TGTGCCAGCAGCTTAGGGGTGGGGGCGGTGAGCTCTGGGGCCAACGTCCTGACTTTC. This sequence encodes CASSLGVGAVSSGANVLTF. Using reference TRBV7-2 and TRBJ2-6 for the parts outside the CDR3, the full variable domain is GAGVSQSPSNKVTEKGKDVELRCDPISGHTALYWYRQSLGQGLEFLIYFQGNSAPDKSGLPSDRFSAERTGGSVSTLTIQRTQQEDSAVYLCASSLGVGAVSSGANVLTFGAGSRLTVL.

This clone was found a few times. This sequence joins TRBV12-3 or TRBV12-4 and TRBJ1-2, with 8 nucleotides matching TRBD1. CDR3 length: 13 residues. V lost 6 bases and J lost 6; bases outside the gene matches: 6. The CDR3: CASRPGQANGYTF. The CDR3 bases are TGTGCCAGCAGACCGGGACAGGCTAATGGCTACACCTTC.

CDR3 sequence reads: CASSPMTGHTGELFF. In DNA, the CDR3 is TGTGCCAGCAGCCCCATGACAGGACACACCGGGGAGCTGTTTTTT. This chain uses TRBV7-2 with TRBJ2-2, with D maybe TRBD1 (6 bases). The CDR3 consists of 15 residues. CDR1 and CDR2 from the germline V gene are SGHTA and FQGNSA. Deletions cut 5 bases from V and 3 bases from J, with 13 bases between.

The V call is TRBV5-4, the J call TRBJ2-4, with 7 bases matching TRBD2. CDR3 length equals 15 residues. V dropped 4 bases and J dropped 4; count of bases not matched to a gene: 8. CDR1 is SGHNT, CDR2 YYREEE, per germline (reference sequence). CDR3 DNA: TGTGCCAGCAGCGTCTCCGGGACTATAAAAAACATTCAGTACTTC. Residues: CASSVSGTIKNIQYF.

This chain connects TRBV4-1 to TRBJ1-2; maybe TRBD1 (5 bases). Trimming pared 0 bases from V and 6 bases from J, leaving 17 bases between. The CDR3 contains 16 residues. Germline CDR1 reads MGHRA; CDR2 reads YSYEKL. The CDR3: CASSQDPGRVSDGYTF. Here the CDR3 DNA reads TGCGCCAGCAGCCAAGACCCCGGCAGGGTAAGCGATGGCTACACCTTC.